A single sample gave rise to the 28 T cell receptor beta chains below, sequenced in a study of blood T cell repertoires in COVID-19. Clones were sequenced by immunoSEQ multiplex PCR, and TCRdb holds only the in-frame ones, with some missing. The table includes 180,000 or so clones, about four fifths detected once. Source material: peripheral blood. These receptors came from a woman aged 40 to 50 with COVID-19, enrolled during active disease.

The chain has TRBV28 and TRBJ1-5; TRBD1 might be the D (6 bases). CDR3 length: 17 amino acids. Germline-derived CDR1 and CDR2 are MDHEN and SYDVKM. V lost 5 bases and J 1 base, leaving 18 bases between the germline ends. CDR3 protein: CASSVSGAGWSNQPQHF. CDR3 sequence (DNA): TGTGCCAGCAGTGTCTCAGGGGCCGGGTGGAGCAATCAGCCCCAGCATTTT.

This chain uses TRBV6-6 with TRBJ2-4; D gene ambiguous. The CDR3 has 15 residues. Germline V gene data show CDR1 as MNHNY and CDR2 as SVGAGI (reference sequence). Trimming removed 5 bases from V and 2 bases from J, with 13 bases in between. For the CDR3, the DNA is TGTGCCAGCAGTGCCTCGTGGCTGACCAAAAACATTCAGTACTTC. This encodes CASSASWLTKNIQYF.

Here the CDR3 DNA reads TGTGCCAGCAGTGAAACACCAATTAGACAGGCGGATACGCAGTATTTT. Its translation is CASSETPIRQADTQYF. The gene calls are TRBV6-1 and TRBJ2-3; tentatively, D is TRBD1 (6 bases). The germline V gene has CDR1 MNHNS and CDR2 SASEGT. V lost 2 bases, J lost 6 bases, and 18 bases lay in between. CDR3 length: 16 amino acids.

The gene calls are TRBV28 and TRBJ2-5; 11 bases are shared with TRBD1. The CDR3 loop spans 15 amino acids. V gave up 6 bases and J gave up 7 bases; unmatched junction bases: 10. The germline CDR1 and CDR2 sequences are MDHEN and SYDVKM. The CDR3 sequence is CASSSDRGRGGTQYF. CDR3 DNA sequence: TGTGCCAGCAGCTCGGACAGGGGGCGCGGGGGGACCCAGTACTTC. The whole variable domain, remainder taken from reference TRBV28 and TRBJ2-5, is DVKVTQSSRYLVKRTGEKVFLECVQDMDHENMFWYRQDPGLGLRLIYFSYDVKMKEKGDIPEGYSVSREKKERFSLILESASTNQTSMYLCASSSDRGRGGTQYFGPGTRLLVL.

The chain is built from TRBV5-4 and TRBJ2-3, with D perhaps matching TRBD1 (5 bases). The CDR3 totals 17 residues. V was pared by 1 base and J by 0 bases, with 15 bases between. CDR1 is SGHNT and CDR2 is YYREEE in the germline V gene (reference sequence). The CDR3 DNA sequence: TGTGCCAGCAGCTTGTTTATCCGGACACTAAGCACAGATACGCAGTATTTT. Residues: CASSLFIRTLSTDTQYF.

The rearrangement uses TRBV28 and TRBJ1-4; TRBD1 aligns across 7 bases. The V gene's germline CDR1 is MDHEN and CDR2 SYDVKM. This CDR3 region has 15 residues. The V and J ends lost 6 bases and 6 bases, in that order; junction bases with no gene match: 10. In nucleotides, the CDR3 is TGTGCCAGCAGCCAAACGACAGGGCGTTATGAAAAACTGTTTTTT. Amino acid sequence: CASSQTTGRYEKLFF. The full variable domain, rest sourced from reference TRBV28 and TRBJ1-4, is DVKVTQSSRYLVKRTGEKVFLECVQDMDHENMFWYRQDPGLGLRLIYFSYDVKMKEKGDIPEGYSVSREKKERFSLILESASTNQTSMYLCASSQTTGRYEKLFFGSGTQLSVL.

J is TRBJ2-5 and V is TRBV7-9, with D possibly TRBD2 on 6 matching bases. The CDR3 extends over 11 amino acids. V was clipped by 7 bases and J by 5 bases, with 8 bases between them. Looked up from germline, CDR1 is SEHNR and CDR2 is FQNEAQ (reference sequence). CDR3 nucleotides: TGTGCCAGCACCCGGGGGGAGACCCAGTACTTC. It yields the protein CASTRGETQYF.

This chain connects TRBV5-6 to TRBJ2-5; maybe TRBD2 (5 bases). This CDR3 is 14 amino acids long. Trimming cost V 0 bases and J 5 bases, with 11 bases left between them. Germline CDR1 SGHDT, CDR2 YYEEEE. CDR3 loop: CASSLVGVMETQYF. The CDR3 DNA reads TGTGCCAGCAGCTTGGTCGGGGTAATGGAGACCCAGTACTTC.

This clone was observed once. The J gene is TRBJ2-7, the V gene TRBV4-2; a weak D match, TRBD2 (5 bases). The germline V gene has CDR1 LGHNA and CDR2 YNFKEQ. Trimming took off 0 bases at V and 2 bases at J, with 14 bases between the two ends. The CDR3 runs to 16 residues. Here the CDR3 DNA reads TGTGCCAGCAGCCAAGAAGGACTGGTAGCAGCCTACGAGCAGTACTTC. Translating it yields CASSQEGLVAAYEQYF.

The V call is TRBV6-5, the J call TRBJ2-7, with 8 bases aligning to TRBD2. The CDR3 loop spans 15 amino acids. Unmatched junction bases numbered 10, after V lost 6 bases and J lost 3 bases. The V gene's germline CDR1 is MNHEY and CDR2 SVGAGI. DNA for the CDR3: TGTGCCAGCAGAACTATCGAAGCGGGAGTCTACGAGCAGTACTTC. This translates into CASRTIEAGVYEQYF.

The chain is built from TRBV7-9 and TRBJ1-1; perhaps TRBD1 as D (5 bases). The V end lost 5 bases, the J end lost 2 bases, and 15 bases lay between the germline ends. CDR3 length equals 15 residues. Germline V lookup: CDR1 SEHNR, CDR2 FQNEAQ (reference sequence). This CDR3 is CASSRQSTVNTEAFF. As DNA, the CDR3 is TGTGCCAGCAGCCGACAATCGACAGTTAACACTGAAGCTTTCTTT.

This sequence joins TRBV25-1 and TRBJ1-1, with a weak D call TRBD1 (6 bases). V lost 4 bases and J lost 7, with 28 bases in between. The CDR3 loop spans 18 amino acids. The germline CDR1 and CDR2 sequences are MGHDK and SYGVNS. The CDR3 region is CASSGSMGGRRVIGEAFF. The CDR3 nucleotides read TGTGCCAGCAGTGGGTCGATGGGGGGGCGAAGGGTAATTGGTGAAGCTTTCTTT.

V is TRBV2 and J is TRBJ2-7, with D maybe TRBD1 (5 bases). V dropped 3 bases and J dropped 1 base, with 10 bases sitting between them. This CDR3 is 14 amino acids long. CDR1 is SNHLY and CDR2 is FYNNEI in the germline V gene. The CDR3 loop is CASSDAGKSYEQYF. The CDR3, as DNA: TGTGCCAGCAGTGACGCAGGGAAATCCTACGAGCAGTACTTC.

The chain uses TRBV7-8 and TRBJ2-7, with 12 bases fitting TRBD2. The trim removed 0 bases at V and 1 base at J, leaving 13 bases unmatched. Germline V gives CDR1 SGHVS, CDR2 FQNEAQ. This CDR3 comprises 20 residues. The CDR3 reads CASSLAEASGGAGGSYEQYV. DNA for the CDR3: TGTGCCAGCAGCTTAGCGGAAGCTAGCGGGGGGGCCGGTGGTTCCTACGAGCAGTACGTC.

V gene TRBV27 combines with J gene TRBJ2-3; tentatively, D is TRBD2 (6 bases). Trimming stripped 5 bases from V and 5 bases from J, with 14 bases between. The CDR3 loop spans 14 amino acids. In germline, CDR1 is MNHEY, CDR2 SMNVEV (reference sequence). This CDR3 reads CASSPRLVRDTQYF. DNA of the CDR3: TGTGCCAGCAGTCCCCGACTAGTTCGAGATACGCAGTATTTT.

This chain joins TRBV12-5 and TRBJ2-2; possible D gene TRBD1, 6 bases. Trimming removed 4 bases from V and 6 bases from J, with 9 bases in between. Germline CDR1 LGHNT, CDR2 FRNRAP. The CDR3 has 13 residues. DNA for the CDR3: TGTGCTAGTGGTTCACAGGGTTCCGGGGAGCTGTTTTTT. Protein product: CASGSQGSGELFF.

This clone was recorded a few times. The chain is built from TRBV6-5 and TRBJ1-5; 7 bases agree with TRBD1. This CDR3 has 16 amino acids. Germline V CDR1 and CDR2: MNHEY, SVGAGI. J gave up 3 bases and V 4 bases, and 9 bases lay outside the gene matches. This chain's CDR3 is CASSWDDRVFNQPQHF. CDR3 in DNA: TGTGCCAGCAGTTGGGATGACAGGGTATTCAATCAGCCCCAGCATTTT.

Only one count was recorded for this clone. The chain employs TRBV4-1 and TRBJ2-3; D not certain. The CDR3 totals 16 residues. CDR1 is MGHRA, CDR2 YSYEKL, per germline. Trimming removed 0 bases at V and 6 bases at J, with 16 bases between. The CDR3 here is CASSQEWALVVDTQYF. In DNA, the CDR3 is TGCGCCAGCAGCCAAGAATGGGCACTTGTAGTGGATACGCAGTATTTT.

This clone was observed a single time. The V gene is TRBV28, the J gene TRBJ2-7; TRBD1 agrees at 8 bases. CDR1 is MDHEN and CDR2 is SYDVKM in the germline V gene. Germline trimming cut 1 base from V and 0 bases from J; bases unmatched to any gene: 2. The CDR3 is 15 residues long. The DNA of the CDR3 is TGTGCCAGCAGTTTATTGGGACAGGCCTCCTACGAGCAGTACTTC. Translation: CASSLLGQASYEQYF.

V usage is TRBV6-6 and J usage is TRBJ1-1; D is possibly TRBD1 (5 bases). Germline V CDR1 and CDR2: MNHNY, SVGAGI (reference sequence). The CDR3 totals 13 residues. V lost 2 bases, J lost 4 bases, and 8 bases lay in between. The CDR3 nucleotides are TGTGCCAGCAGTTACGGGGGGGTCACTGAAGCTTTCTTT. It translates to CASSYGGVTEAFF.

The rearrangement links TRBV9 to TRBJ1-3; unclear D gene. Germline V lookup: CDR1 SGDLS, CDR2 YYNGEE. Deletions cut 0 bases from V and 4 bases from J, with 17 bases between. The CDR3 runs 17 residues. In DNA form, the CDR3 reads TGTGCCAGCAGCGTAGAATGGAGGGCCCACGTGGGAAACACCATATATTTT. This translates into CASSVEWRAHVGNTIYF.

The chain employs TRBV21-1 and TRBJ1-5; no check of the table's D call, TRBD1, against the DNA was made. TRBV21-1 is recorded as a pseudogene. The CDR3 runs to 15 residues. As DNA, the CDR3 is TGTGCCAGCAGCAAAGGGGCGCCTGTCGGTCAGCCCCAGCATTTT. It codes for CASSKGAPVGQPQHF.

The chain recombines TRBV2 with TRBJ2-1; TRBD2 agrees at 10 bases. From germline, CDR1 is SNHLY and CDR2 FYNNEI. This CDR3 comprises 16 residues. V was clipped by 4 bases and J by 7 bases; unmatched bases: 10. The CDR3 protein is CASSAPSGGARNEQFF. Here the CDR3 DNA reads TGTGCCAGCAGTGCCCCCAGCGGGGGGGCCAGGAATGAGCAGTTCTTC.

The rearrangement links TRBV6-4 to TRBJ2-1; a possible D gene is TRBD1 (6 bases). The CDR3 covers 13 residues. V was pared by 10 bases and J by 2 bases, with 12 bases between. Germline CDR1 reads MRHNA; CDR2 reads SNTAGT. The CDR3 nucleotides are TGTGCCACCGACCGGGACACCTACAATGAGCAGTTCTTC. Amino acids: CATDRDTYNEQFF.

This rearrangement joins TRBV5-8 to TRBJ1-6; D not resolved. Germline CDR1 SGHTS, CDR2 YDEGEE. Trimming stripped 4 bases from V and 7 bases from J, with 12 bases between. CDR3 length equals 14 residues. CDR3 coding DNA: TGTGCCAGCAGCCGCGAGCGTCAGAATTCACCCCTCCACTTT. It specifies CASSRERQNSPLHF.

This sequence joins TRBV12-3 or TRBV12-4 and TRBJ2-5; the D gene is possibly TRBD2 (5 bases). The CDR3 sequence is 13 residues long. Trimming cost V 3 bases and J 4 bases, with 9 bases left between them. DNA for the CDR3: TGTGCCAGCAGTTTGACGGAGGTAGAGACCCAGTACTTC. This codes for CASSLTEVETQYF.

The V gene is TRBV7-6, the J gene TRBJ2-1, with 9 positions matching TRBD2. The V gene end was trimmed by 1 base and the J gene end by 5 bases; junction bases not matched to a gene: 3. Germline CDR1 SGHVS, CDR2 FNYEAQ. The CDR3 runs to 15 residues. The DNA of the CDR3 is TGTGCCAGCAGCTTAGTGACTAGCGGAAACAATGAGCAGTTCTTC. It codes for CASSLVTSGNNEQFF.

V and J are TRBV19 and TRBJ2-3, with TRBD2 identical over 16 bases. The CDR3 is made up of 16 amino acids. Germline assignment: CDR1 LNHDA and CDR2 SQIVND (reference sequence). J lost 11 bases, V lost 3 bases, and 8 bases had no gene match. The CDR3 bases are TGTGCCAGTAGTATGGGACTAGCGGGAGGGCCGATTGGGCAGTATTTT. Protein sequence: CASSMGLAGGPIGQYF.